These 19 T cell receptor beta chains came from one sample sequenced in a study of shared clonotypes between healthy human individuals. Measured with immunoSEQ multiplex PCR; TCRdb has only the in-frame clones, and not every one. The sample holds roughly 1.4 million clones, around 98.5% seen once. Material: naive CD4+ T cells sorted from blood. As to subset: CD45RA+ positively selected. These TCRs come from a man aged 30 to 45 in good health.

The V and J genes are TRBV6-9 and TRBJ2-7; D remains ambiguous. V lost 3 bases and J 3 bases, leaving 15 bases between the germline ends. This CDR3 comprises 15 residues. Germline loops: CDR1 MNHGY, CDR2 SVAAGI. CDR3 amino acids: CASSYDRQDGYEQYF. The CDR3 DNA follows: TGTGCCAGCAGTTACGACCGCCAGGATGGCTACGAGCAGTACTTC.

The J gene is TRBJ1-4, the V gene TRBV10-3, with TRBD1 matching over 9 bases. The CDR3 is 15 residues long. Germline V CDR1 and CDR2: ENHRY, SYGVKD. Unmatched junction bases numbered 5, after V lost 3 bases and J lost 6 bases. This chain's CDR3 is CAISELQGAHEKLFF. The CDR3 DNA reads as TGTGCCATCAGTGAACTACAGGGGGCACATGAAAAACTGTTTTTT.

The chain uses TRBV7-2 and TRBJ2-1; 7 bases fit TRBD2. Germline assignment: CDR1 SGHTA and CDR2 FQGNSA. The CDR3 contains 16 residues. Trimming at V came to 3 bases and at J to 3 bases, leaving 8 bases not matched to a gene. DNA of the CDR3: TGTGCCAGCAGCTTTCGTGGCGGGAGTAACTACAATGAGCAGTTCTTC. Its protein product is CASSFRGGSNYNEQFF.

The genes are TRBV19 and TRBJ2-3; a possible D gene is TRBD2 (6 bases). V lost 5 bases to trimming and J lost 1 base, with 16 bases between them. Germline lookup yields CDR1 LNHDA and CDR2 SQIVND (reference sequence). The CDR3 sequence is 16 residues long. The CDR3 protein is CASSYASGEGTDTQYF. The CDR3 nucleotides read TGTGCCAGTAGTTACGCCTCGGGGGAGGGCACAGATACGCAGTATTTT. Variable domain in full (rest from reference TRBV19 and TRBJ2-3): DGGITQSPKYLFRKEGQNVTLSCEQNLNHDAMYWYRQDPGQGLRLIYYSQIVNDFQKGDIAEGYSVSREKKESFPLTVTSAQKNPTAFYLCASSYASGEGTDTQYFGPGTRLTVL.

The chain employs TRBV21-1 and TRBJ2-7; TRBD2 is taken as the D call from the table, unchecked against the DNA. TRBV21-1 is noted as a pseudogene. There are 15 residues in the CDR3. CDR3: CASSKLTSGNYEQYF. CDR3 DNA sequence: TGTGCCAGCAGCAAACTGACTAGCGGGAACTACGAGCAGTACTTC.

The chain links TRBV21-1 to TRBJ2-7; the D call of TRBD1 is as the table states it, not checked on the DNA. TRBV21-1 is a pseudogene segment. The CDR3 has 18 residues. CDR3 DNA sequence: TGTGCCAGCAGCAAAGAAGAACGGTCAGGGAAAAGGTCCTACGAGCAGTACTTC. Protein sequence: CASSKEERSGKRSYEQYF.

The gene calls are TRBV6-1 and TRBJ2-7; D remains ambiguous. The CDR3 totals 14 residues. Trimming took off 8 bases at V and 0 bases at J, with 14 bases between the two ends. CDR1 and CDR2 from the germline V gene are MNHNS and SASEGT. CDR3 nucleotide sequence: TGTGCCAGCGGCCATCGGCAGGACTCCTACGAGCAGTACTTC. This codes for CASGHRQDSYEQYF.

V gene TRBV28 combines with J gene TRBJ2-1, with D possibly being TRBD2 (6 bases). There are 13 residues in the CDR3. V was shortened by 4 bases and J by 11 bases, with 15 bases between the two germline ends. Germline loops: CDR1 MDHEN, CDR2 SYDVKM. The CDR3 DNA sequence: TGTGCCAGCAGTTCGACTAGTCCTGTTAAGCAGTTCTTC. The encoded protein is CASSSTSPVKQFF.

V and J are TRBV28 and TRBJ2-2; no reliable D call. V lost 1 base and J 4 bases, leaving 10 bases between the germline ends. The CDR3 extends over 15 amino acids. The germline V gene encodes CDR1 MDHEN and CDR2 SYDVKM. Here the CDR3 reads CASSLLGNVTGELFF. In nucleotides, the CDR3 is TGTGCCAGCAGTTTATTGGGTAATGTCACCGGGGAGCTGTTTTTT. The whole variable domain, remainder taken from reference TRBV28 and TRBJ2-2, is DVKVTQSSRYLVKRTGEKVFLECVQDMDHENMFWYRQDPGLGLRLIYFSYDVKMKEKGDIPEGYSVSREKKERFSLILESASTNQTSMYLCASSLLGNVTGELFFGEGSRLTVL.

The chain uses TRBV14 and TRBJ2-3; 7 nucleotides agree with TRBD2. The CDR3 totals 17 residues. With V trimmed by 1 base and J by 11 bases, 18 bases remained unmatched. Germline CDR1 SGHDN, CDR2 FVKESK. In nucleotides, the CDR3 is TGTGCCAGCAGCCAAGGTCGTGGGAGGGACTTGGGATTTTGGCAGTATTTT. Translating it yields CASSQGRGRDLGFWQYF.

This clone was seen only once. The chain recombines TRBV5-1 with TRBJ2-3, with no clear D. V lost 0 bases, J lost 1 base, and 9 bases lay in between. This CDR3 has 15 amino acids. Germline lookup yields CDR1 SGHRS and CDR2 YFSETQ. In nucleotides, the CDR3 is TGCGCCAGCAGCTTGGTCAGTTTTGGCACAGATACGCAGTATTTT. Residues: CASSLVSFGTDTQYF.

This chain uses TRBV28 with TRBJ2-7, with TRBD1 identical over 7 bases. From germline, CDR1 is MDHEN and CDR2 SYDVKM. With 5 bases clipped from V and 1 base from J, the junction kept 11 bases outside the gene matches. The CDR3 has 16 amino acids. CDR3: CASSGRDSLLSYEQYF. The CDR3 nucleotides read TGTGCCAGCAGTGGTCGGGACAGCCTTCTTTCCTACGAGCAGTACTTC.

This clone was observed a few times. This chain links TRBV27 with TRBJ2-5, with D perhaps matching TRBD1 (6 bases). V lost 3 bases, J lost 3 bases, and 14 bases lay in between. Germline assignment: CDR1 MNHEY and CDR2 SMNVEV (reference sequence). This CDR3 is 15 amino acids long. CDR3 amino acids: CASSFFGAGEETQYF. Here the CDR3 DNA reads TGTGCCAGCAGTTTTTTTGGGGCAGGGGAAGAGACCCAGTACTTC.

This clone came up once. The chain joins TRBV5-4 to TRBJ2-2; D ambiguous. CDR3 length equals 15 residues. V was pared by 1 base and J by 7 bases, with 14 bases between. The germline V gene has CDR1 SGHNT and CDR2 YYREEE (reference sequence). The CDR3 here is CASSLTALGYGELFF. Written as DNA, the CDR3 is TGTGCCAGCAGCTTGACCGCGCTAGGGTACGGGGAGCTGTTTTTT.

This rearrangement joins TRBV7-3 to TRBJ2-7; 9 bases agree with TRBD1. The germline CDR1 and CDR2 sequences are SGHTA and FQGTGA. This CDR3 region has 15 residues. The ends lost 4 bases at V and 2 bases at J; junction bases unmatched: 6. This CDR3 reads CASSYGTGLPYEQYF. As DNA, the CDR3 is TGTGCCAGCAGCTACGGGACAGGGTTGCCCTACGAGCAGTACTTC.

The V gene is TRBV10-1, the J gene TRBJ2-7; TRBD1 aligns across 8 bases. The CDR3 totals 16 residues. V was clipped by 3 bases and J by 5 bases; unmatched bases: 12. Per germline, CDR1 WNHNN and CDR2 SYGVQD (reference sequence). CDR3 coding DNA: TGCGCCAGCAGTGACTTTATCGGGACAGGCCCCCACGAGCAGTACTTC. Translated, it gives CASSDFIGTGPHEQYF.

On this clone itself: Its ends do not fully match the called genes, so a read error is possible. The chain carries TRBV29-1 and TRBJ1-4; 7 positions agree with TRBD1. This CDR3 has 12 amino acids. Germline lookup yields CDR1 SQVTM and CDR2 ANQGSEA. The CDR3 region is CSATLPQGTTRF. The CDR3 DNA is TGCAGCGCCACACTACCACAGGGGACAACTCGCTTT.

The rearrangement uses TRBV15 and TRBJ1-4; D perhaps matches TRBD1 (5 bases). Germline CDR1 LNHNV, CDR2 YYDKDF (reference sequence). The CDR3 has 15 residues. Deletions cut 2 bases from V and 7 bases from J, with 14 bases between. The CDR3: CATSRLFGTGEKLFF. The CDR3 nucleotides are TGTGCCACCAGCAGACTCTTTGGGACGGGTGAAAAACTGTTTTTT.

The chain recombines TRBV19 with TRBJ2-5, with D unresolved. Germline lookup yields CDR1 LNHDA and CDR2 SQIVND (reference sequence). Trimming removed 3 bases from V and 5 bases from J, with 13 bases in between. The CDR3 is 14 residues long. The CDR3 coding sequence is TGTGCCAGTAGTATGAGTGGCCCTTGGGAGACCCAGTACTTC. Its protein product is CASSMSGPWETQYF.